In this sample, the clone carrying this T cell receptor beta chain turned up once. In the original processing: Nucleated cell counts were estimated from reference gene primer amplification. Profiling relied on immunoSEQ multiplex PCR, and the TCRdb table lists in-frame clones only, not all of them. The V and J calls and clone size were taken over from that table, and D and trimming were inferred from the DNA. The sample consists of some 45,000 clones, almost 85% of them appearing once. The sample is drawn from a study of blood T cell repertoires in COVID-19. Trimming left V 2 bases short and J 5 bases short, with 10 bases between. There are 14 residues in the CDR3. CDR1 is SGHTA, CDR2 FQGNSA, per germline.

This TCR was sampled from a human donor in a cohort sampled during active COVID-19. The chain combines TRBV7-2 with TRBJ2-1; tentative D call: TRBD2 (6 bases). The sequenced sample was peripheral blood. The CDR3 nucleotides are TGTGCCAGCAGCTTATCGGGAGATAACAATGAGCAGTTCTTC. This sequence encodes CASSLSGDNNEQFF.